The sequence of this T cell receptor beta chain was determined in a study of blood T cell repertoires in COVID-19. This CDR3 spans 18 amino acids. CDR1 is MGHDK and CDR2 is SYGVNS in the germline V gene. Between the trimmed V and J ends, which lost 0 bases and 2 bases, there was a span of 17 bases. Authors' analysis steps: The assay estimated nucleated cells by amplifying reference gene primers. The data were produced by immunoSEQ multiplex PCR, yet TCRdb's version contains in-frame clones alone and is incomplete. The V and J calls and clone size are taken from that table; D and trimming were inferred from the DNA. The sample contains 130,000 to 150,000 clones, over 70% of which appear only once. This clone was seen only a few times.

Sequenced sample: peripheral blood. This TCR was sampled from a woman in her sixties or seventies with acute or convalescent COVID-19. V usage is TRBV25-1 and J usage is TRBJ1-3, with D perhaps TRBD1 (6 bases). CDR3 in amino acids: CASSEYGVGAGAGNTIYF. In DNA, the CDR3 is TGTGCCAGCAGTGAATATGGGGTCGGAGCAGGGGCTGGAAACACCATATATTTT.